The 30 T cell receptor beta chains given below trace back to one sample, sequenced in a study of T cell changes during pregnancy in multiple sclerosis. Sequencing used immunoSEQ multiplex PCR; TCRdb keeps in-frame clones, though not all of them. The sample includes about 40,000 clones, 93% of them seen just once. The sample in question was CD4+ T cells from peripheral blood mononuclear cells, obtained in the first trimester of pregnancy. The receptors originated from a female donor with multiple sclerosis, enrolled in a pregnancy study.

The chain uses TRBV11-2 and TRBJ2-1, with 9 bases that match TRBD2. This CDR3 contains 16 residues. V was pared by 5 bases and J by 5 bases, with 10 bases of the junction left unmatched. The germline CDR1 and CDR2 sequences are SGHAT and FQNNGV. CDR3: CASSRISGRGDNEQFF. In DNA form, the CDR3 reads TGTGCCAGCAGCCGAATTAGCGGGAGAGGGGACAATGAGCAGTTCTTC.

The genes are TRBV5-1 and TRBJ2-3; 8 nucleotides agree with TRBD2. In germline, CDR1 is SGHRS, CDR2 YFSETQ. V was pared by 5 bases and J by 2 bases, with 4 bases of the junction left unmatched. The CDR3 extends over 14 amino acids. The CDR3 bases are TGCGCCAGCAGGGGCGGGGGGCCCACAGATACGCAGTATTTT. It encodes CASRGGGPTDTQYF.

This clone was seen once. J is TRBJ2-1 and V is TRBV2; D is unclear. V was shortened by 4 bases and J by 6 bases, with 7 bases between the two germline ends. Germline V CDR1 and CDR2: SNHLY, FYNNEI. This CDR3 has 12 residues. Here the CDR3 DNA reads TGTGCCAGCAGTGCCCACGGCAATGAGCAGTTCTTC. Its protein product is CASSAHGNEQFF.

V is TRBV5-1 and J is TRBJ1-6; 11 bases map to TRBD1. After removal of 4 bases from V and 7 bases from J, the junction contained 7 bases not matched to a gene. This CDR3 region has 16 residues. Germline CDR1 SGHRS, CDR2 YFSETQ. The CDR3 protein is CASSAGQGEINSPLHF. The CDR3 DNA is TGCGCCAGCAGCGCGGGACAGGGGGAGATAAATTCACCCCTCCACTTT.

This clone was detected a few times. The genes are TRBV11-2 and TRBJ2-7, with a weak D call TRBD2 (6 bases). The CDR3 is 15 amino acids. V was trimmed by 6 bases and J by 0 bases, leaving 15 bases between them. Germline CDR1 is SGHAT and CDR2 is FQNNGV. DNA of the CDR3: TGTGCCAGCAGGCCCCTCACTAGCTCCTCCTACGAGCAGTACTTC. Its protein product is CASRPLTSSSYEQYF.

V and J are TRBV19 and TRBJ1-5; D is perhaps TRBD1 (6 bases). V was shortened by 3 bases and J by 5 bases, with 11 bases between the two germline ends. Germline V gives CDR1 LNHDA, CDR2 SQIVND (reference sequence). The CDR3 covers 14 residues. The CDR3 sequence: CASSMEPGDQPQHF. The CDR3 nucleotides read TGTGCCAGTAGTATGGAGCCAGGGGATCAGCCCCAGCATTTT.

The chain recombines TRBV7-3 with TRBJ1-1, with 8 bases lining up with TRBD1. CDR1 and CDR2 from the germline V gene are SGHTA and FQGTGA. V lost 5 bases and J lost 2; bases outside the gene matches: 7. The CDR3 totals 15 residues. The CDR3 reads CASSSQGAGNTEAFF. For the CDR3, the DNA is TGTGCCAGCAGCAGCCAGGGGGCAGGAAACACTGAAGCTTTCTTT. Full variable domain (missing parts from reference TRBV7-3 and TRBJ1-1): GAGVSQTPSNKVTEKGKYVELRCDPISGHTALYWYRQSLGQGPEFLIYFQGTGAADDSGLPNDRFFAVRPEGSVSTLKIQRTERGDSAVYLCASSSQGAGNTEAFFGQGTRLTVV.

This chain links TRBV11-2 with TRBJ2-3; no firm D call. CDR1 and CDR2 from the germline V gene are SGHAT and FQNNGV. V was clipped by 3 bases and J by 3 bases, with 10 bases between them. The CDR3 is 14 amino acids. CDR3 protein: CASSFVVRTDTQYF. The CDR3 DNA follows: TGTGCCAGCAGCTTCGTTGTTAGAACAGATACGCAGTATTTT.

CDR3 coding DNA: TGCGCCAGCAGCTTGGGCCAGGGCAGCAATCAGCCCCAGCATTTT. This encodes CASSLGQGSNQPQHF. V is TRBV5-1 and J is TRBJ1-5; possible D gene TRBD1, 5 bases. Germline V gives CDR1 SGHRS, CDR2 YFSETQ. The germline V and J ends were trimmed by 0 bases and 1 base, with 8 bases remaining between them. CDR3 length equals 15 residues.

V gene TRBV2 combines with J gene TRBJ2-3; D ambiguous. Trimming stripped 7 bases from V and 3 bases from J, with 11 bases between. The CDR3 loop spans 13 amino acids. Germline CDR1 is SNHLY and CDR2 is FYNNEI. The CDR3 DNA sequence: TGTGCCAGCAAACTTTTCGATACAGATACGCAGTATTTT. Residues: CASKLFDTDTQYF.

The chain couples TRBV29-1 to TRBJ1-4; perhaps TRBD1 as D (6 bases). The CDR3 length is 13 residues. Germline CDR1 SQVTM, CDR2 ANQGSEA. Trimming stripped 4 bases from V and 10 bases from J, with 16 bases between. In DNA form, the CDR3 reads TGCAGCGTTGGGGTGGGGACATCGGGAAAACTGTTTTTT. Translation: CSVGVGTSGKLFF. Filled out from reference TRBV29-1 and TRBJ1-4, the complete variable domain reads SAVISQKPSRDICQRGTSLTIQCQVDSQVTMMFWYRQQPGQSLTLIATANQGSEATYESGFVIDKFPISRPNLTFSTLTVSNMSPEDSSIYLCSVGVGTSGKLFFGSGTQLSVL.

This chain links TRBV7-9 with TRBJ1-1; D gene ambiguous. V lost 6 bases to trimming and J lost 1 base, with 9 bases between them. The length of the CDR3 is 13 residues. Germline lookup yields CDR1 SEHNR and CDR2 FQNEAQ (reference sequence). The CDR3: CASSYGGNTEAFF. In DNA, the CDR3 is TGTGCCAGCAGTTACGGTGGGAACACTGAAGCTTTCTTT.

The J gene is TRBJ2-7, the V gene TRBV6-5, with 8 nucleotides matching TRBD1. Germline values: CDR1 MNHEY, CDR2 SVGAGI. CDR3 length: 14 amino acids. V lost 6 bases and J lost 5; bases outside the gene matches: 9. The CDR3: CASRTGGGGHEQYF. As DNA, the CDR3 is TGTGCCAGCAGAACAGGGGGAGGAGGCCACGAGCAGTACTTC.

The V gene is TRBV18, the J gene TRBJ2-7; a weak D match, TRBD1 (6 bases). This CDR3 region has 16 residues. Trimming shortened V by 1 base and J by 3 bases, and 16 bases separated the two germline ends. Germline-derived CDR1 and CDR2 are KGHSH and LQKENI. CDR3 sequence: CASSPLSGTRIYEQYF. The CDR3 DNA is TGTGCCAGCTCACCACTGTCCGGGACAAGGATCTACGAGCAGTACTTC.

This chain uses TRBV25-1 with TRBJ2-1; D gene ambiguous. Trimming took 3 bases from V and 3 from J, leaving 6 bases between them. Germline V CDR1 and CDR2: MGHDK, SYGVNS. This CDR3 has 13 residues. The CDR3, as DNA: TGTGCCAGCAGTGACGGGTTCTACAATGAGCAGTTCTTC. Amino acids: CASSDGFYNEQFF.

V usage is TRBV19 and J usage is TRBJ2-2, with TRBD2 matching 8 bases. V was clipped by 5 bases and J by 6 bases; unmatched bases: 8. The CDR3 totals 15 residues. Germline V lookup: CDR1 LNHDA, CDR2 SQIVND (reference sequence). The CDR3 coding sequence is TGTGCCAGTAGTCCCCGAGCGGGAGTGCCCGGGGAGCTGTTTTTT. It encodes CASSPRAGVPGELFF. The full variable domain, rest sourced from reference TRBV19 and TRBJ2-2, is DGGITQSPKYLFRKEGQNVTLSCEQNLNHDAMYWYRQDPGQGLRLIYYSQIVNDFQKGDIAEGYSVSREKKESFPLTVTSAQKNPTAFYLCASSPRAGVPGELFFGEGSRLTVL.

The CDR3 nucleotides read TGTGCCAGCAGCTTGACAGGGGGCCAGCAGTACTTC. Its protein product is CASSLTGGQQYF. The chain carries TRBV11-3 and TRBJ2-7; 10 bases line up with TRBD1. The CDR3 covers 12 residues. Germline assignment: CDR1 SGHNT and CDR2 YENEEA. V was pared by 3 bases and J by 8 bases, with 1 base of the junction left unmatched.

The chain employs TRBV7-6 and TRBJ2-2; 7 bases line up with TRBD2. CDR1 is SGHVS, CDR2 FNYEAQ, per germline. The CDR3 length is 15 residues. J gave up 2 bases and V 6 bases, and 6 bases lay outside the gene matches. The CDR3 nucleotides read TGTGCCAGCAGTTTGACTAGCCCTAACACCGGGGAGCTGTTTTTT. Translation gives CASSLTSPNTGELFF.

The rearrangement links TRBV7-3 to TRBJ2-5, with 9 bases lining up with TRBD1. The CDR3 runs 15 residues. Per germline, CDR1 SGHTA and CDR2 FQGTGA. V was pared by 0 bases and J by 4 bases, with 3 bases of the junction left unmatched. The chain's CDR3 is CASSLTGQGIETQYF. CDR3 sequence (DNA): TGTGCCAGCAGCTTAACGGGACAGGGAATAGAGACCCAGTACTTC.

This chain joins TRBV11-2 and TRBJ2-2, with TRBD1 matching 10 bases. J was trimmed by 8 bases and V by 4 bases; bases with no gene match: 10. CDR3 length: 16 residues. CDR1 is SGHAT, CDR2 FQNNGV, per germline. The CDR3 spells CASSSPTGGAEGELFF. In DNA, the CDR3 is TGTGCCAGCAGCTCCCCGACAGGGGGCGCAGAAGGGGAGCTGTTTTTT.

The V call is TRBV6-5, the J call TRBJ1-2; perhaps TRBD1 as D (6 bases). This CDR3 spans 15 amino acids. V lost 2 bases, J lost 3 bases, and 13 bases lay in between. Germline V CDR1 and CDR2: MNHEY, SVGAGI. The CDR3 sequence: CASSYEGRGHYGYTF. CDR3 bases: TGTGCCAGCAGTTACGAAGGCAGGGGTCACTATGGCTACACCTTC.

CDR3 DNA: TGTGCCAGCAGCTCGGGACAGGGTAGACAAGAGACCCAGTACTTC. The encoded protein is CASSSGQGRQETQYF. This sequence joins TRBV7-2 and TRBJ2-5; TRBD1 matches at 9 bases. J was trimmed by 2 bases and V by 4 bases; bases with no gene match: 5. The CDR3 loop spans 15 amino acids. Germline V gene sequence: CDR1 SGHTA, CDR2 FQGNSA.

The chain has TRBV29-1 and TRBJ1-5; 8 bases align to TRBD1. V dropped 6 bases and J dropped 5; count of bases not matched to a gene: 3. This CDR3 region has 12 residues. The germline CDR1 and CDR2 sequences are SQVTM and ANQGSEA. As DNA, the CDR3 is TGCAGCGTGGGACAGGAGGATCAGCCCCAGCATTTT. Translated, it gives CSVGQEDQPQHF.

This clone appeared a single time. This rearrangement joins TRBV15 to TRBJ2-1, with TRBD2 matching over 10 bases. With 1 base clipped from V and 6 bases from J, the junction kept 6 bases outside the gene matches. This CDR3 is 16 amino acids long. Germline CDR1 and CDR2: LNHNV and YYDKDF (reference sequence). This CDR3 is CATSRGGLAGANEQFF. CDR3 nucleotides: TGTGCCACCAGCAGAGGTGGGCTAGCGGGAGCCAATGAGCAGTTCTTC.

The chain recombines TRBV12-5 with TRBJ1-2; D remains ambiguous. In germline, CDR1 is LGHNT, CDR2 FRNRAP. The CDR3 is 16 residues long. Between the trimmed V and J ends, which lost 5 bases and 7 bases, there was a span of 23 bases. CDR3 in DNA: TGTGCTAGTGGTCCCCCCTCCCAACTCCTGCCGTCTGGCTACACCTTC. Its protein product is CASGPPSQLLPSGYTF.

The genes are TRBV19 and TRBJ1-5; 7 nucleotides match TRBD1. The V gene's germline CDR1 is LNHDA and CDR2 SQIVND (reference sequence). V lost 8 bases to trimming and J lost 9 bases; unmatched junction nucleotides: 4. CDR3 length: 11 amino acids. The CDR3 region is CASGRDRPQHF. The CDR3 nucleotides are TGTGCCAGTGGAAGGGACAGGCCCCAGCATTTT. Variable domain in full (rest from reference TRBV19 and TRBJ1-5): DGGITQSPKYLFRKEGQNVTLSCEQNLNHDAMYWYRQDPGQGLRLIYYSQIVNDFQKGDIAEGYSVSREKKESFPLTVTSAQKNPTAFYLCASGRDRPQHFGDGTRLSIL.

This chain connects TRBV5-4 to TRBJ2-7; 9 bases are a match to TRBD2. The germline CDR1 and CDR2 sequences are SGHNT and YYREEE (reference sequence). The junction had 3 bases not matched to a gene; V was cut back by 1 base and J by 1 base. CDR3 size: 15 residues. Here the CDR3 DNA reads TGTGCCAGCAGCTTGTCTAGCGGGGCTTCCTACGAGCAGTACTTC. Its translation is CASSLSSGASYEQYF.

The chain couples TRBV10-3 to TRBJ2-5; 10 bases are a match to TRBD2. Trimming cost V 10 bases and J 5 bases; bases outside gene matches: 4. The CDR3 spans 12 residues. CDR1 and CDR2 (germline): ENHRY, SYGVKD. Written as DNA, the CDR3 is TGTGCCACCCAAGCGGGAGGGGAGACCCAGTACTTC. Translating it yields CATQAGGETQYF.

V gene TRBV5-4 combines with J gene TRBJ2-5, with TRBD1 matching over 8 bases. The CDR3 contains 15 residues. V was pared by 3 bases and J by 4 bases, with 8 bases of the junction left unmatched. CDR1 is SGHNT and CDR2 is YYREEE in the germline V gene (reference sequence). CDR3 DNA sequence: TGTGCCAGCAGCTCCCGGGACAGGTTTCTAGAGACCCAGTACTTC. Amino acid sequence: CASSSRDRFLETQYF.

V gene TRBV6-6 combines with J gene TRBJ2-2; D is perhaps TRBD2 (5 bases). Trimming removed 6 bases at V and 4 bases at J, with 15 bases between. The length of the CDR3 is 15 residues. CDR1 and CDR2 from the germline V gene are MNHNY and SVGAGI (reference sequence). CDR3 loop: CASRPRTGLTGELFF. In nucleotides, the CDR3 is TGTGCCAGCAGACCCCGGACTGGACTCACCGGGGAGCTGTTTTTT.